The rows below give T cell receptor beta chains drawn from one sample of a study of blood T cell repertoires in COVID-19. Sequencing was performed with immunoSEQ multiplex PCR; in TCRdb, only in-frame clones are kept and a portion is missing. Here the sample spans some 130,000 clones, 55% to 75% being singletons. Specimen: peripheral blood. These receptors came from a woman aged 65 to 85 with acute or convalescent COVID-19. Both conserved end residues are part of each CDR3. D genes are given only for firm matches. Expanded clones get a size class; other rows say once, few or many, or leave the size out.

d_call clone_size j_call v_call cdr3_aa cdr3_nt
. . TRBJ1-1 TRBV4-2 CASSQDHNTEAFF TGTGCCAGCAGCCAAGACCATAACACTGAAGCTTTCTTT
TRBD2 . TRBJ2-1 TRBV5-1 CASSKGLAGGRYNEQFF TGCGCCAGCAGCAAGGGACTAGCGGGGGGCCGCTACAATGAGCAGTTCTTC
. . TRBJ1-5 TRBV5-3 CAPRRSRVNQPQHF TGTGCCCCCAGAAGAAGCAGGGTCAATCAGCCCCAGCATTTT
TRBD1 . TRBJ2-1 TRBV11-3 CASSHGQVNEQFF TGTGCCAGCAGCCACGGACAGGTCAATGAGCAGTTCTTC
TRBD2 . TRBJ2-7 TRBV6-5 CASSYGLAGSYEQYF TGTGCCAGCAGTTACGGACTAGCGGGCTCCTACGAGCAGTACTTC
TRBD2 . TRBJ2-7 TRBV6-4 CASSAVAGVSEQCF TGTGCCAGCAGTGCAGTAGCGGGAGTTAGCGAGCAGTGCTTC
. once TRBJ1-1 TRBV19 CASSHFPVNTEAFF TGTGCCAGTAGTCACTTCCCGGTGAACACTGAAGCTTTCTTT
. . TRBJ2-7 TRBV9 CASSVGNSYEQYF TGTGCCAGCAGCGTAGGGAACAGCTACGAGCAGTACTTC
TRBD1 . TRBJ1-2 TRBV19 CASSMDRHYGYTF TGTGCCAGTAGTATGGACAGGCACTATGGCTACACCTTC
TRBD2 few TRBJ2-3 TRBV20-1 CSASRRGVGTDTQYF TGCAGTGCTAGTAGGCGGGGGGTAGGGACAGATACGCAGTATTTT
. . TRBJ2-6 TRBV3-1/TRBV3-2 CASSQVPGSGANVLTF TGTGCCAGCAGCCAAGTGCCGGGCTCTGGGGCCAACGTCCTGACTTTC
TRBD1 . TRBJ1-5 TRBV5-8 CASSRTGVGNQPQHF TGTGCCAGCAGCCGAACAGGGGTAGGCAATCAGCCCCAGCATTTT
TRBD1 . TRBJ1-2 TRBV19 CASSIVGTGNGYTF TGTGCCAGTAGTATAGTTGGGACAGGGAATGGCTACACCTTC
TRBD1 . TRBJ1-4 TRBV7-9 CASSSKPQGAREKLFF TGTGCCAGCAGTTCGAAACCTCAGGGGGCTAGGGAAAAACTGTTTTTT
. few TRBJ1-5 TRBV15 CATSPGTSRQPQHF TGTGCCACCAGCCCTGGGACATCGAGGCAGCCCCAGCATTTT
. . TRBJ2-7 TRBV11-3 CASSRSGDGPYEQYF TGTGCCAGCAGCCGTAGCGGAGATGGGCCCTACGAGCAGTACTTC
. . TRBJ1-1 TRBV3-1/TRBV3-2 CASSQDPGNTEAFF TGTGCCAGCAGCCAAGATCCGGGGAACACTGAAGCTTTCTTT
. . TRBJ2-7 TRBV6-6 CASLGGYEQYF TGTGCCAGCCTAGGGGGCTACGAGCAGTACTTC
. . TRBJ2-1 TRBV6-5 CASIRGSEQFF TGTGCCAGCATCCGGGGGAGTGAGCAGTTCTTC
. . TRBJ1-1 TRBV7-6 CASSLGGGVGSGGTEAFF TGTGCCAGCAGCTTAGGAGGAGGTGTGGGATCCGGGGGGACTGAAGCTTTCTTT
TRBD2 . TRBJ2-7 TRBV10-3 CAISVRDYSYEQYF TGTGCCATCAGTGTCCGGGACTACTCCTACGAGCAGTACTTC
. . TRBJ2-7 TRBV5-6 CASSLLGSDYEQYF TGTGCCAGCAGCTTGCTCGGCAGCGACTACGAGCAGTACTTC
TRBD1 . TRBJ1-1 TRBV7-2 CASSSQGATEAFF TGTGCCAGCAGCTCTCAGGGGGCGACTGAAGCTTTCTTT
TRBD1 . TRBJ2-7 TRBV27 CASRRTTGGFYEQYF TGTGCCAGCAGAAGAACTACAGGGGGCTTCTACGAGCAGTACTTC
. . TRBJ1-6 TRBV5-1 CASSPKPDSPLHF TGCGCCAGCAGCCCCAAGCCGGATTCACCCCTCCACTTT
. . TRBJ1-1 TRBV7-9 CASSFDREAFF TGTGCCAGCAGCTTTGACAGAGAAGCTTTCTTT
. once TRBJ2-5 TRBV19 CASSIGVLAVGQETQYF TGTGCCAGTAGTATTGGGGTATTAGCGGTTGGACAAGAGACCCAGTACTTC
. few TRBJ1-1 TRBV7-9 CASSPSRDPSGMNTEAFF TGTGCCAGCAGCCCCTCCAGAGACCCTTCCGGGATGAACACTGAAGCTTTCTTT